The clone carrying this T cell receptor (beta chain) was counted between two and nine times. Its specificity is unknown. The same CDR3 can be traced to other DNA sequences in this sample. Germline V lookup: CDR1 MRHNA, CDR2 SNTAGT. The CDR3 consists of 13 residues. Trimming cost V 3 bases and J 7 bases, with 10 bases left between them. The source of the sample is a study of shared clonotypes between healthy human individuals. The study's findings and limits: It was observed that 5% to 6% of naive CD4 clonotypes were shared across several donors.

In the authors' methods: With immunoSEQ giving junction-only sequences and no quality scores, filtering differed. Assay used: immunoSEQ multiplex PCR; TCRdb lists only in-frame clones, some missing. That table is the source of V, J and clone size, and D and trimming were worked out from the DNA. The data show millions of clones, just over 90% seen once. The sequenced sample was naive CD4+ T cells sorted from blood. This sample's subset: CD45RA+ positively selected. The chain employs TRBV6-4 and TRBJ1-5; the D gene is possibly TRBD1 (6 bases). This receptor was obtained from a man younger than 30 in good health. The CDR3 spells CASSEEGGQPQHF. The CDR3 bases are TGTGCCAGCAGTGAGGAGGGGGGACAGCCCCAGCATTTT.